The entry below gives a single TCR beta chain sequence along with its context. The germline CDR1 and CDR2 sequences are SGHRS and YFSETQ. CDR3 length: 16 residues. V was clipped by 1 base and J by 9 bases; unmatched bases: 10. As originally analysed: Estimates of nucleated cell counts were drawn from the amplification of reference gene primers. Using immunoSEQ multiplex PCR, the repertoire was profiled, and TCRdb retains in-frame clones only, with some absent. Clone size and V and J calls were adopted from that table, with D and trimming inferred from the DNA. The sample yields about 150,000 clones, approximately 88% seen once. The data were obtained in a study of blood T cell repertoires in COVID-19. Background on the study: Acute and convalescent COVID-19 samples came from the United States, Italy and Spain. From T cells, B-cell-depleted T cells, or PBMCs came the material, which was cDNA or gDNA.

This chain uses TRBV5-1 with TRBJ1-6, with 7 bases lining up with TRBD1. The sequencing input was peripheral blood. The source of this sequence is a man aged 70-80 years with acute or convalescent COVID-19. The CDR3 DNA sequence: TGCGCCAGCAGCTTGCAACAGGGGTCCCTCGGTTCACCCCTCCACTTT. Amino acid sequence: CASSLQQGSLGSPLHF.